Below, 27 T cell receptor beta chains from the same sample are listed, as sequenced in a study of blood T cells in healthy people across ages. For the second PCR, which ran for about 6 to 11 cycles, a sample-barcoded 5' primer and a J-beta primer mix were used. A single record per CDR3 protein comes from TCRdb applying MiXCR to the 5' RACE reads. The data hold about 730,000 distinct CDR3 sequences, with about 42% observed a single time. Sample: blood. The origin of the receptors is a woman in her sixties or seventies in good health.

The CDR3 nucleotides are TGCGCCAGCAGCGAACGACAGGGCTCTGGAAACACCATATATTTT. Amino acids: CASSERQGSGNTIYF. The chain uses TRBV5-1 and TRBJ1-3; 7 nucleotides match TRBD1. With 4 bases clipped from V and 0 bases from J, the junction kept 4 bases outside the gene matches. The CDR3 loop spans 15 amino acids. The V gene's germline CDR1 is SGHRS and CDR2 YFSETQ.

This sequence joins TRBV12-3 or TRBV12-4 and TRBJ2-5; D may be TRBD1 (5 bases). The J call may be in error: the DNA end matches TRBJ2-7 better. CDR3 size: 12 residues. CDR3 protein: CASSFYQGEQYF. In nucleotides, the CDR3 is TGTGCCAGCAGTTTCTATCAGGGCGAGCAGTACTTC.

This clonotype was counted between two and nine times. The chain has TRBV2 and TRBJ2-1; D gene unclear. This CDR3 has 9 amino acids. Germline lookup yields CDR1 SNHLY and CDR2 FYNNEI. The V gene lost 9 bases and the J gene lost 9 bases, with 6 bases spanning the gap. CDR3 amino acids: CARIGEQFF. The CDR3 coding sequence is TGTGCCAGAATCGGTGAGCAGTTCTTC.

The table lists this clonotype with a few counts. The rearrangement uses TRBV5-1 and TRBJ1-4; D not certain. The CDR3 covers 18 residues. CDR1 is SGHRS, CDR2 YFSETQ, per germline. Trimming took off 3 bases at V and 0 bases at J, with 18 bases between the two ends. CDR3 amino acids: CASSSPARSLATNEKLFF. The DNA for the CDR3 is TGCGCCAGCAGCTCCCCCGCCAGGTCTCTCGCAACTAATGAAAAACTGTTTTTT.

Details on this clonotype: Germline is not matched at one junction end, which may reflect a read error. CDR3: CTSSKQEYQETQYF. The CDR3 nucleotides read TGTACCAGCAGTAAACAGGAGTACCAAGAGACCCAGTACTTC. This chain links TRBV6-6 with TRBJ2-5, with a weak D call TRBD1 (5 bases). Germline V gene sequence: CDR1 MNHNY, CDR2 SVGAGI (reference sequence). This CDR3 comprises 14 residues.

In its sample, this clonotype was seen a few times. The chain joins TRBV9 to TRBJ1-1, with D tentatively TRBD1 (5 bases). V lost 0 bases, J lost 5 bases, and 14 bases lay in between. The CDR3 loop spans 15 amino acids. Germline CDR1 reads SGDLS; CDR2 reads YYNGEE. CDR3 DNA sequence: TGTGCCAGCAGCGTAGTTTCAGGGCCAGGAACTGAAGCTTTCTTT. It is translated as CASSVVSGPGTEAFF.

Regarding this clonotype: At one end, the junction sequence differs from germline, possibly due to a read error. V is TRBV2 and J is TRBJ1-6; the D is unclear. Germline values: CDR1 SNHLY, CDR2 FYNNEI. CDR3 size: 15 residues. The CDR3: CASSEVQRNNSPHHF. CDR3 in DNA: TGTGCCAGCAGTGAAGTACAGCGTAATAATTCACCCCACCACTTT.

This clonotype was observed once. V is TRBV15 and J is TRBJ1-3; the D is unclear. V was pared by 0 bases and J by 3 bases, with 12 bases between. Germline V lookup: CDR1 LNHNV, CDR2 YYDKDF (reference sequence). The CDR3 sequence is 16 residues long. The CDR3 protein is CATSREDVGIGNTIYF. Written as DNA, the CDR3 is TGTGCCACCAGCAGAGAAGACGTGGGGATTGGAAACACCATATATTTT. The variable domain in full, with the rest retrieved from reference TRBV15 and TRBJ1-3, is DAMVIQNPRYQVTQFGKPVTLSCSQTLNHNVMYWYQQKSSQAPKLLFHYYDKDFNNEADTPDNFQSRRPNTSFCFLDIRSPGLGDTAMYLCATSREDVGIGNTIYFGEGSWLTVV.

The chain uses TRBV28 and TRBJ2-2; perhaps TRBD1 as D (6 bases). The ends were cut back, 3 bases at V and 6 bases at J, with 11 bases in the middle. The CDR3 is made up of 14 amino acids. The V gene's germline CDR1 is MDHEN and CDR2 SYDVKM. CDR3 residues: CASSLGAEPGELFF. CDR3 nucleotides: TGTGCCAGCAGTTTGGGGGCCGAGCCCGGGGAGCTGTTTTTT.

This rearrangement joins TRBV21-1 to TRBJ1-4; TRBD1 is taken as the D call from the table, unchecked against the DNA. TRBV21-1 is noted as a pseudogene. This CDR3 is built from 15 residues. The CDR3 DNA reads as TGTGCCAGCAGCAAGGTGTCCGGGGCTGGGGAAAAACTGTTTTTT. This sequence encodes CASSKVSGAGEKLFF.

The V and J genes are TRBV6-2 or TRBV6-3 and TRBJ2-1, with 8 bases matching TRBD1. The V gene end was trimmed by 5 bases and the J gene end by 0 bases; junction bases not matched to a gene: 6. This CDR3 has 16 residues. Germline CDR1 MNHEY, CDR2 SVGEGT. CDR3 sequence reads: CASSSFQGASYNEQFF. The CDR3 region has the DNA TGTGCCAGCAGTAGCTTTCAGGGGGCCTCCTACAATGAGCAGTTCTTC.

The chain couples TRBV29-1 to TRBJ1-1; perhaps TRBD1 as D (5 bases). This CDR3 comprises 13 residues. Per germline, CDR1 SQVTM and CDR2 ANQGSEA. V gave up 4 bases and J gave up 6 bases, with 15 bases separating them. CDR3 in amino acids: CSVAVRVGAEAFF. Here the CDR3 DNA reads TGCAGCGTTGCGGTTAGGGTGGGGGCTGAAGCTTTCTTT. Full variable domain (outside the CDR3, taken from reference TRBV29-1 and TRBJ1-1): SAVISQKPSRDICQRGTSLTIQCQVDSQVTMMFWYRQQPGQSLTLIATANQGSEATYESGFVIDKFPISRPNLTFSTLTVSNMSPEDSSIYLCSVAVRVGAEAFFGQGTRLTVV.

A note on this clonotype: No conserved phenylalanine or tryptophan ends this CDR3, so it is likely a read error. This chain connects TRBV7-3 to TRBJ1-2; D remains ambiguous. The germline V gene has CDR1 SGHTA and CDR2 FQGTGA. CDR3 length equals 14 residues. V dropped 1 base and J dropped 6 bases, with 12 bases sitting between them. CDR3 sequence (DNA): TGTGCCAGCAGCTTAAATGTCGGAGGAGATGGCTACACCCTC. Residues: CASSLNVGGDGYTL.

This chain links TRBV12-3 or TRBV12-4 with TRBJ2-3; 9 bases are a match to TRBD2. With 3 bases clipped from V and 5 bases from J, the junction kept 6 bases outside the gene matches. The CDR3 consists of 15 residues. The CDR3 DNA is TGTGCCAGCAGTTTGGCGAGCGGGGGGAGAGATACGCAGTATTTT. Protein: CASSLASGGRDTQYF.

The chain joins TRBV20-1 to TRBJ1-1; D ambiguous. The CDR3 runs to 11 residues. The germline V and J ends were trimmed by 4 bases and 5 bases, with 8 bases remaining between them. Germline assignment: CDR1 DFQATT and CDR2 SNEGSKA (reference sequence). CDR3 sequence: CSATIGTEAFF. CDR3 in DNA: TGCAGTGCTACAATAGGAACTGAAGCTTTCTTT.

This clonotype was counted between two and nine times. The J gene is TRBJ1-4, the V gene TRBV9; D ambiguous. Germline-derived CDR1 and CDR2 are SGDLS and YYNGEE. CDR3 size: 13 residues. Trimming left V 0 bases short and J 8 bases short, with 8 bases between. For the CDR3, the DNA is TGTGCCAGCAGCGTAGAAGTGGGGGAAAAACTGTTTTTT. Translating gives CASSVEVGEKLFF.

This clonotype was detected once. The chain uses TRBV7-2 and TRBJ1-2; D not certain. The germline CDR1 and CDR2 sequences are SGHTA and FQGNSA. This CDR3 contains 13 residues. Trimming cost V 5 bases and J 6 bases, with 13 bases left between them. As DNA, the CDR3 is TGTGCCAGCAGCAATACGTGGTGGGATGGCTACACCTTC. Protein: CASSNTWWDGYTF.

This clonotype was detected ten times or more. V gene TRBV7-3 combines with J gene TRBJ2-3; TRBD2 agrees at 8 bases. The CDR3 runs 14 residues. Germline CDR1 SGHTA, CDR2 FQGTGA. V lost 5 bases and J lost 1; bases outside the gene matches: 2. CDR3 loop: CASSPTSGTDTQYF. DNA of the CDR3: TGTGCCAGCAGCCCGACTAGCGGCACAGATACGCAGTATTTT. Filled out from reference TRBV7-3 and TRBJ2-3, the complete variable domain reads GAGVSQTPSNKVTEKGKYVELRCDPISGHTALYWYRQSLGQGPEFLIYFQGTGAADDSGLPNDRFFAVRPEGSVSTLKIQRTERGDSAVYLCASSPTSGTDTQYFGPGTRLTVL.

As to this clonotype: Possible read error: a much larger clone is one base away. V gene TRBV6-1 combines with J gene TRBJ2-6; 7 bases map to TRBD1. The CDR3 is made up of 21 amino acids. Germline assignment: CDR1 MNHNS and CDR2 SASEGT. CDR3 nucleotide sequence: TGTGCCGGCAGTGAAAGACAGGGTTGGAATGTCATTTATGCTGGGGCCAACGTCCTGACTTTC. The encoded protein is CAGSERQGWNVIYAGANVLTF.

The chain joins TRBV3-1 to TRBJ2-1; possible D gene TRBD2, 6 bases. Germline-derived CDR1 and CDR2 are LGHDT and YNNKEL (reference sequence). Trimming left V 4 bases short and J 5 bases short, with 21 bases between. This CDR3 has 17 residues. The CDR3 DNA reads TGTGCCAGCAGCCCGATTCTTAGGCGGGATAGGAACAATGAGCAGTTCTTC. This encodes CASSPILRRDRNNEQFF.

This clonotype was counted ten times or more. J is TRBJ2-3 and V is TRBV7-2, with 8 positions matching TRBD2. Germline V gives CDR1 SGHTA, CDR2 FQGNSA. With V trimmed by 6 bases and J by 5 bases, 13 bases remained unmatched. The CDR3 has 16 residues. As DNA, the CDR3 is TGTGCCAGCAGTCCAGGGGTAGCGGGAACGATAGATACGCAGTATTTT. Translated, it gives CASSPGVAGTIDTQYF.

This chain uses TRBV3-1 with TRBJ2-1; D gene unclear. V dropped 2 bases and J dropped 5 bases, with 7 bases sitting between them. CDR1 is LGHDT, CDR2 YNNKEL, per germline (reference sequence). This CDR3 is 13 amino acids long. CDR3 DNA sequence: TGTGCCAGCAGCCAAAAGTCCAACAATGAGCAGTTCTTC. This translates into CASSQKSNNEQFF.

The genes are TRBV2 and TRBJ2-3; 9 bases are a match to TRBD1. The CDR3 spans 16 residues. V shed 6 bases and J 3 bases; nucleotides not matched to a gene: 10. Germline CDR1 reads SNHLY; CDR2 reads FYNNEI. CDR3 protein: CASRLNRGLWTDTQYF. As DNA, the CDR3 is TGTGCCAGCAGACTTAACAGGGGGCTTTGGACAGATACGCAGTATTTT.

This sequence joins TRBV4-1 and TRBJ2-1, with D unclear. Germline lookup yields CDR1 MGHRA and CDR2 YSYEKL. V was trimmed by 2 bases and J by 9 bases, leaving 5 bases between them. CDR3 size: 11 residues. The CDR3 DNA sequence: TGCGCCAGCAGCCAATCCGGTGAGCAGTTCTTC. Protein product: CASSQSGEQFF.

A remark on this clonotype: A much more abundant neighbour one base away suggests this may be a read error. The CDR3 bases are TGTGCCAGCAGCACCCAGACAGCGAACTACGAGCAGTACTTC. Translation gives CASSTQTANYEQYF. J is TRBJ2-7 and V is TRBV9; D may be TRBD1 (5 bases). Germline values: CDR1 SGDLS, CDR2 YYNGEE. The CDR3 runs 14 residues. The V gene lost 4 bases and the J gene lost 3 bases, with 14 bases spanning the gap. Supplemented by reference TRBV9 and TRBJ2-7, the full variable domain reads DSGVTQTPKHLITATGQRVTLRCSPRSGDLSVYWYQQSLDQGLQFLIQYYNGEERAKGNILERFSAQQFPDLHSELNLSSLELGDSALYFCASSTQTANYEQYFGPGTRLTVT.

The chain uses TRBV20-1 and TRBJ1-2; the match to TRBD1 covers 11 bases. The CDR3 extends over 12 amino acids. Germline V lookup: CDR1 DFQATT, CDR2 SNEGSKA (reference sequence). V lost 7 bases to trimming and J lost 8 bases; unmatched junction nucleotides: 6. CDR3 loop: CSGTGGWEGYTF. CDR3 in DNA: TGCAGTGGGACAGGGGGCTGGGAGGGCTACACCTTC.

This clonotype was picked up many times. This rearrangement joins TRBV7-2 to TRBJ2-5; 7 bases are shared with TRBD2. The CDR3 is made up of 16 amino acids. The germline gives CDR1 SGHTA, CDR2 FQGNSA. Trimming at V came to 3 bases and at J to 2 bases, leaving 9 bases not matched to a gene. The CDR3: CASSFRAGYGQETQYF. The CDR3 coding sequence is TGTGCCAGCAGCTTTCGAGCGGGATACGGGCAAGAGACCCAGTACTTC.